The 19 T cell receptor beta chains presented below share a single source sample, sequenced in a study of STAT5B mutations in CD4+ large granular lymphocyte leukemia. The data were produced by immunoSEQ multiplex PCR, yet TCRdb's version contains in-frame clones alone and is incomplete. Of about 30,000 clones in the sample, more than 65% are singletons; the top ten hold 2.1%. The source material was CD4+ T cells from blood buffy coats. All receptors come from a human donor in good health.

This clone came up a few times. V is TRBV5-1 and J is TRBJ2-7; no clear D gene. V was pared by 2 bases and J by 0 bases, with 3 bases between. CDR1 and CDR2 from the germline V gene are SGHRS and YFSETQ. The CDR3 is 12 residues long. DNA for the CDR3: TGCGCCAGCAGCTTCGCCTCCTACGAGCAGTACTTC. Its protein is CASSFASYEQYF.

The V call is TRBV5-1, the J call TRBJ2-2, with 7 bases that match TRBD1. The CDR3 consists of 16 residues. Losses at the gene ends were 1 base for V and 2 bases for J; bases not matched to a gene: 5. Germline V gene data show CDR1 as SGHRS and CDR2 as YFSETQ. The CDR3 is CASSLTGQINTGELFF. DNA for the CDR3: TGCGCCAGCAGCTTGACGGGACAGATAAACACCGGGGAGCTGTTTTTT. The whole variable domain, filled in from reference TRBV5-1 and TRBJ2-2, reads KAGVTQTPRYLIKTRGQQVTLSCSPISGHRSVSWYQQTPGQGLQFLFEYFSETQRNKGNFPGRFSGRQFSNSRSEMNVSTLELGDSALYLCASSLTGQINTGELFFGEGSRLTVL.

The CDR3 is CASSIGTAQNQPQHF. DNA for the CDR3: TGTGCCAGTAGTATAGGGACAGCACAGAATCAGCCCCAGCATTTT. V gene TRBV19 combines with J gene TRBJ1-5; perhaps TRBD1 as D (6 bases). This CDR3 spans 15 amino acids. Per the germline V gene, CDR1 is LNHDA and CDR2 is SQIVND (reference sequence). Trimming removed 1 base from V and 4 bases from J, with 11 bases in between.

The rearrangement joins TRBV5-1 to TRBJ2-4; TRBD2 might be the D (5 bases). In germline, CDR1 is SGHRS, CDR2 YFSETQ. V was trimmed by 4 bases and J by 14 bases, leaving 19 bases between them. The CDR3 covers 13 residues. The CDR3: CASSPHVGVGKYF. The CDR3 nucleotides are TGCGCCAGCAGCCCCCATGTTGGGGTCGGGAAGTACTTC.

This clone was recorded a few times. The gene calls are TRBV7-8 and TRBJ2-7; D is unresolved. The V gene's germline CDR1 is SGHVS and CDR2 FQNEAQ. The CDR3 runs 11 residues. The germline V and J ends were trimmed by 5 bases and 6 bases, with 8 bases remaining between them. CDR3 nucleotides: TGTGCCAGCAGCCTAGGCCGCGAGCAGTACTTC. Its translation: CASSLGREQYF.

V usage is TRBV28 and J usage is TRBJ1-2; 10 nucleotides align to TRBD1. J was trimmed by 7 bases and V by 5 bases; bases with no gene match: 13. The CDR3 length is 16 residues. CDR1 and CDR2 (germline): MDHEN, SYDVKM. DNA of the CDR3: TGTGCCAGCAGTGGCCCTAATGTGGGACAGGGGACTGGCTACACCTTC. Amino acid sequence: CASSGPNVGQGTGYTF.

The V call is TRBV6-5, the J call TRBJ1-1; D is perhaps TRBD1 (5 bases). With 0 bases removed from V and 5 bases from J, the gap between germline ends came to 10 bases. Germline-derived CDR1 and CDR2 are MNHEY and SVGAGI. The CDR3 is 14 residues long. The CDR3 spells CASSYSGRVTEAFF. Written as DNA, the CDR3 is TGTGCCAGCAGTTACTCGGGCAGGGTGACTGAAGCTTTCTTT.

The chain recombines TRBV12-5 with TRBJ1-3; D is perhaps TRBD1 (5 bases). Germline V CDR1 and CDR2: LGHNT, FRNRAP. The CDR3 covers 16 residues. V was trimmed by 3 bases and J by 0 bases, leaving 12 bases between them. The CDR3 DNA is TGTGCTAGTGGTTTCACTCAGGGTTTCTCTGGAAACACCATATATTTT. As protein: CASGFTQGFSGNTIYF.

This chain joins TRBV29-1 and TRBJ2-5; the match to TRBD1 covers 7 bases. The germline V gene encodes CDR1 SQVTM and CDR2 ANQGSEA. V lost 6 bases and J lost 5; bases outside the gene matches: 6. The CDR3 is made up of 12 amino acids. CDR3 coding DNA: TGCAGCGTCAACAGGGGCTTGGAGACCCAGTACTTC. Translated, it gives CSVNRGLETQYF. Combining the CDR3 with reference TRBV29-1 and TRBJ2-5 gives the whole variable domain SAVISQKPSRDICQRGTSLTIQCQVDSQVTMMFWYRQQPGQSLTLIATANQGSEATYESGFVIDKFPISRPNLTFSTLTVSNMSPEDSSIYLCSVNRGLETQYFGPGTRLLVL.

This sequence joins TRBV5-4 and TRBJ1-1; perhaps TRBD1 as D (6 bases). Germline V gives CDR1 SGHNT, CDR2 YYREEE (reference sequence). Trimming took off 2 bases at V and 4 bases at J, with 15 bases between the two ends. The CDR3 contains 15 residues. CDR3 nucleotides: TGTGCCAGCAGCTTTGACGTGGGGGCGGTCACTGAAGCTTTCTTT. Its protein is CASSFDVGAVTEAFF.

V is TRBV14 and J is TRBJ1-2; 7 positions match TRBD1. V shed 4 bases and J 4 bases; nucleotides not matched to a gene: 15. The length of the CDR3 is 17 residues. Germline loops: CDR1 SGHDN, CDR2 FVKESK. The CDR3, as DNA: TGTGCCAGCAGCCGACTCGGCAGGGGGGAGTTAGGCTATGGCTACACCTTC. It translates to CASSRLGRGELGYGYTF.

This rearrangement joins TRBV5-4 to TRBJ1-2; the D is unclear. The V end lost 3 bases, the J end lost 8 bases, and 20 bases lay between the germline ends. Germline CDR1 and CDR2: SGHNT and YYREEE (reference sequence). CDR3 length: 15 amino acids. DNA of the CDR3: TGTGCCAGCAGCTCCCATGCCCGGGCCCCTCGGGGCTACACCTTC. This translates into CASSSHARAPRGYTF.

J is TRBJ1-1 and V is TRBV6-4; maybe TRBD1 (6 bases). V lost 5 bases and J lost 1, with 8 bases in between. The CDR3 runs 13 residues. The germline V gene has CDR1 MRHNA and CDR2 SNTAGT. CDR3 residues: CASSRQENTEAFF. CDR3 DNA: TGTGCCAGCAGTCGACAGGAGAACACTGAAGCTTTCTTT.

The genes are TRBV5-1 and TRBJ2-1, with unresolved D. Germline loops: CDR1 SGHRS, CDR2 YFSETQ. This CDR3 comprises 15 residues. V gave up 2 bases and J gave up 8 bases, with 17 bases separating them. CDR3 nucleotide sequence: TGCGCCAGCAGCTTAAATGGTCAACGGGCCGATGAGCAGTTCTTC. Translating gives CASSLNGQRADEQFF.

The CDR3 spells CASSRGTGLSNEKLFF. The CDR3 DNA reads as TGTGCCAGCAGTAGAGGGACAGGGTTGTCTAATGAAAAACTGTTTTTT. This sequence joins TRBV25-1 and TRBJ1-4; 9 bases are a match to TRBD1. Unmatched junction bases numbered 7, after V lost 5 bases and J lost 3 bases. This CDR3 has 16 amino acids. The germline CDR1 and CDR2 sequences are MGHDK and SYGVNS.

This clone was observed a handful of times. This chain's CDR3 is CASSRDGSSGNTIYF. For the CDR3, the DNA is TGTGCCAGCAGCCGGGACGGAAGCTCTGGAAACACCATATATTTT. The chain is built from TRBV4-2 and TRBJ1-3; weak D call: TRBD1 (5 bases). The CDR3 runs 15 residues. Germline values: CDR1 LGHNA, CDR2 YNFKEQ. Deletions cut 4 bases from V and 0 bases from J, with 10 bases between.

The V call is TRBV19, the J call TRBJ2-3; 11 bases match TRBD2. With V trimmed by 5 bases and J by 0 bases, 19 bases remained unmatched. The CDR3 consists of 21 residues. Germline values: CDR1 LNHDA, CDR2 SQIVND (reference sequence). This CDR3 reads CASSLQSLTSGRPKSTDTQYF. DNA for the CDR3: TGTGCCAGTAGTCTTCAGTCTCTTACTAGCGGGAGACCTAAGAGCACAGATACGCAGTATTTT.

This sequence joins TRBV6-4 and TRBJ2-3; 10 bases are shared with TRBD2. The germline gives CDR1 MRHNA, CDR2 SNTAGT. CDR3 length: 15 residues. J gave up 1 base and V 2 bases, and 0 bases lay outside the gene matches. The CDR3 region is CASSDGTSGTDTQYF. In DNA form, the CDR3 reads TGTGCCAGCAGTGACGGGACTAGCGGCACAGATACGCAGTATTTT.

This clone was recorded a few times. V is TRBV7-2 and J is TRBJ2-1; no firm D call. The length of the CDR3 is 11 residues. Germline V gives CDR1 SGHTA, CDR2 FQGNSA. V gave up 5 bases and J gave up 10 bases, with 9 bases separating them. CDR3 nucleotide sequence: TGTGCCAGCAGCGCCCGAAGGGAGCAGTTCTTC. This translates into CASSARREQFF.